The text below deals with one T cell receptor (beta chain). The sample belongs to a study of shared clonotypes between healthy human individuals. V was trimmed by 1 base and J by 9 bases, leaving 16 bases between them. The CDR3 is 15 amino acids. Germline-derived CDR1 and CDR2 are SNHLY and FYNNEI. There were no recent acute infections or vaccinations among the donors, who were healthy HIV-negative adults. Over several immunoSEQ plates, each subset's genomic DNA was distributed in even portions. Using immunoSEQ multiplex PCR, the repertoire was profiled, and TCRdb retains in-frame clones only, with some absent. The data show 900,000 to 1,200,000 clones, with around three quarters seen just once and roughly 0.55% held by the top ten.

The chain couples TRBV2 to TRBJ2-4; D is ambiguous. The sequencing input was memory CD4+ T cells from PBMCs. Documented subset: CD45RA-negative fraction. This TCR was recovered from a man aged 18 to 29 in good health. Some clones in this sample may be carry-over from other donors' samples. This chain's CDR3 is CASSEDSPRLAIQYF. CDR3 sequence (DNA): TGTGCCAGCAGTGAAGACTCACCACGGTTGGCCATTCAGTACTTC. The entire variable domain, with the rest obtained from reference TRBV2 and TRBJ2-4, is as follows: EPEVTQTPSHQVTQMGQEVILRCVPISNHLYFYWYRQILGQKVEFLVSFYNNEISEKSEIFDDQFSVERPDGSNFTLKIRSTKLEDSAMYFCASSEDSPRLAIQYFGAGTRLSVL.